This T cell receptor (beta chain) was sequenced for a study of blood T cell repertoires in COVID-19. Recruitment covered about two dozen US areas and drew participants whose ages spanned roughly 18 to 90 years. Recovered Cohort 3 donors showed two negative PCRs, clearance, or symptom resolution. V lost 5 bases and J lost 9, with 11 bases in between. Germline loops: CDR1 SEHNR, CDR2 FQNEAQ (reference sequence). The CDR3 has 12 amino acids. Data came from immunoSEQ multiplex PCR; TCRdb stores just in-frame clones and leaves some out. The table records some 270,000 clones, 89% of them present only once. Source material: PBMCs or T cells enriched from blood (not recorded which). The TCR sequence derives from a woman aged 55 to 70 who had recovered from COVID-19. This chain connects TRBV7-9 to TRBJ2-4, with a possible D match to TRBD2 (5 bases). CDR3 DNA: TGTGCCAGCAGCCCAGATGGGAGCATTCAGTACTTC. It is translated as CASSPDGSIQYF. The full variable domain, in which reference TRBV7-9 and TRBJ2-4 provide the parts outside the CDR3, is DTGVSQNPRHKITKRGQNVTFRCDPISEHNRLYWYRQTLGQGPEFLTYFQNEAQLEKSRLLSDRFSAERPKGSFSTLEIQRTEQGDSAMYLCASSPDGSIQYFGAGTRLSVL.